This T cell receptor (beta chain) was identified in a study of shared T cell receptors in the human thymus. This CDR3 is built from 15 residues. Germline-derived CDR1 and CDR2 are MNHEY and SMNVEV (reference sequence). Unmatched junction bases numbered 11, after V lost 6 bases and J lost 9 bases. This clone was observed a single time. This specimen includes other DNA sequences encoding the same CDR3. Using immunoSEQ multiplex PCR, the repertoire was profiled, and TCRdb retains in-frame clones only, with some absent. The sample shows about 660,000 clones, approximately 90% of them seen only once. The same specimen was also included in a second study, on human thymus T cells. That paper states: Gene usage for V and J segments appeared biased in thymic and blood repertoires.

The TCR sequence derives from a boy under two years old with a congenital heart defect. The V gene is TRBV27, the J gene TRBJ2-1; 10 bases agree with TRBD2. Sequencing input: thymocytes. CDR3: CASSLSSGRASEQFF. In DNA form, the CDR3 reads TGTGCCAGCAGCCTATCCAGCGGGAGGGCCAGTGAGCAGTTCTTC.